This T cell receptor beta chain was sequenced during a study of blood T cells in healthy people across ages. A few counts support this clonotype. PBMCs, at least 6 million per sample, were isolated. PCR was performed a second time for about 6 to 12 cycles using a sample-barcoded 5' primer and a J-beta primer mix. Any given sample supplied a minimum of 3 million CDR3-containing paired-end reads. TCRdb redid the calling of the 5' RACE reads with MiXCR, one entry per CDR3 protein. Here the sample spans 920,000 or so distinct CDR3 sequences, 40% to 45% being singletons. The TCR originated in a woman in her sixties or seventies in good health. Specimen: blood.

The CDR3 protein is CAISETGLAGSGPADTQYF. The CDR3 bases are TGTGCCATCAGTGAAACGGGACTAGCGGGTTCGGGCCCGGCAGATACGCAGTATTTT. The chain has TRBV10-3 and TRBJ2-3; 12 bases line up with TRBD2. The V segment lost 3 bases and the J segment 4 bases; nucleotides outside the gene matches: 14. Per germline, CDR1 ENHRY and CDR2 SYGVKD. This CDR3 is built from 19 residues.